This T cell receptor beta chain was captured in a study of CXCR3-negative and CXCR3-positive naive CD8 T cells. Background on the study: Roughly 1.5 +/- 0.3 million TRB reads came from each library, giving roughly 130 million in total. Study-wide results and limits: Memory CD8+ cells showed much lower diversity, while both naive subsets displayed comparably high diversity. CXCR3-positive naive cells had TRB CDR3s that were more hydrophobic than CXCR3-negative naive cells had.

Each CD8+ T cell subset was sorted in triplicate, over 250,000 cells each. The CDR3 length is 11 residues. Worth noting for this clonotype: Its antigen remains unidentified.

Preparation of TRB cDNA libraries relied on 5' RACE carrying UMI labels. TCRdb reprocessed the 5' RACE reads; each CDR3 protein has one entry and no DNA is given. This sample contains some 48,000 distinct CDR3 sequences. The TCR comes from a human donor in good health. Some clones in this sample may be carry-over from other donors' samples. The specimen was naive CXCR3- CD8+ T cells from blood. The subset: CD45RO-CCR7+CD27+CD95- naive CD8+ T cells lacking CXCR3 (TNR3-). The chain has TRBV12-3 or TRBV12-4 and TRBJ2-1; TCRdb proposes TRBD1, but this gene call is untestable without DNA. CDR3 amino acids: CASSTGTEQFF.